These 10 T cell receptor beta chains were sequenced from one sample in a study of blood T cell repertoires in COVID-19. Assay used: immunoSEQ multiplex PCR; TCRdb lists only in-frame clones, some missing. Here the sample spans about 160,000 clones, approximately 78% being singletons. What was sequenced was peripheral blood. The receptors here all came from a human donor in a cohort sampled during active COVID-19.

This clone is a singleton in its sample. The rearrangement uses TRBV15 and TRBJ1-3, with D possibly being TRBD1 (5 bases). This CDR3 comprises 16 residues. Trimming left V 1 base short and J 0 bases short, with 10 bases between. Germline V gene sequence: CDR1 LNHNV, CDR2 YYDKDF (reference sequence). Here the CDR3 reads CATSRGRGSSGNTIYF. In nucleotides, the CDR3 is TGTGCCACCAGCAGAGGCCGGGGGAGCTCTGGAAACACCATATATTTT.

The chain employs TRBV30 and TRBJ2-7, with TRBD1 identical over 9 bases. CDR1 and CDR2 from the germline V gene are GTSNPN and SVGIG (reference sequence). The CDR3 is 13 amino acids. J lost 6 bases, V lost 3 bases, and 6 bases had no gene match. CDR3 in amino acids: CAWRDRGGIEQYF. CDR3 DNA sequence: TGTGCCTGGAGGGACAGGGGTGGTATCGAGCAGTACTTC. Full variable domain (missing parts from reference TRBV30 and TRBJ2-7): SQTIHQWPATLVQPVGSPLSLECTVEGTSNPNLYWYRQAAGRGLQLLFYSVGIGQISSEVPQNLSASRPQDRQFILSSKKLLLSDSGFYLCAWRDRGGIEQYFGPGTRLTVT.

The rearrangement links TRBV11-3 to TRBJ1-6; TRBD1 is a possible D gene (6 bases). V was pared by 3 bases and J by 10 bases, with 10 bases between. Germline V gene sequence: CDR1 SGHNT, CDR2 YENEEA. The CDR3 covers 13 residues. DNA of the CDR3: TGTGCCAGCAGCTTGGACAGTTGGTCACCCCTCCACTTT. It translates to CASSLDSWSPLHF.

This chain connects TRBV9 to TRBJ1-5; 8 nucleotides agree with TRBD1. Germline trimming cut 3 bases from V and 3 bases from J; bases unmatched to any gene: 5. Looked up from germline, CDR1 is SGDLS and CDR2 is YYNGEE. The CDR3 length is 15 residues. CDR3 bases: TGTGCCAGCAGCGCCCTGGACAGGGTCAATCAGCCCCAGCATTTT. Protein product: CASSALDRVNQPQHF.

The V gene is TRBV12-3 or TRBV12-4, the J gene TRBJ1-1; the match to TRBD1 covers 7 bases. The ends lost 5 bases at V and 4 bases at J; junction bases unmatched: 4. The CDR3 contains 13 residues. CDR3 bases: TGTGCCAGCAGTATAGGGGGCGGCACTGAAGCTTTCTTT. Translated, it gives CASSIGGGTEAFF.

This chain joins TRBV6-5 and TRBJ2-5; TRBD1 matches at 7 bases. The V segment lost 6 bases and the J segment 2 bases; nucleotides outside the gene matches: 3. The germline V gene encodes CDR1 MNHEY and CDR2 SVGAGI. This CDR3 contains 13 residues. CDR3 in DNA: TGTGCCAGCAGCAGGACAGGACAAGAGACCCAGTACTTC. This gives the protein CASSRTGQETQYF.

The chain recombines TRBV6-6 with TRBJ1-5; no firm D call. The CDR3 spans 14 residues. The V and J ends lost 0 bases and 7 bases respectively, with 10 bases between them. CDR1 and CDR2 (germline): MNHNY, SVGAGI (reference sequence). CDR3 loop: CASSYSARNQPQHF. Here the CDR3 DNA reads TGTGCCAGCAGTTACTCGGCCAGAAACCAGCCCCAGCATTTT.

The chain joins TRBV10-1 to TRBJ2-1; 9 bases align to TRBD2. Trimming at V came to 8 bases and at J to 7 bases, leaving 12 bases not matched to a gene. The CDR3 has 15 residues. The germline gives CDR1 WNHNN, CDR2 SYGVQD (reference sequence). CDR3 bases: TGCGCCAGCGCCGAGGAGTCCAGCGGGGGGAATGAGCAGTTCTTC. Its translation is CASAEESSGGNEQFF.

This clone was counted a single time. The chain is built from TRBV7-6 and TRBJ2-1, with TRBD2 identical over 9 bases. In germline, CDR1 is SGHVS, CDR2 FNYEAQ. CDR3 size: 18 residues. V lost 3 bases, J lost 2 bases, and 11 bases stayed unmatched. Here the CDR3 DNA reads TGTGCCAGCAGCTTTCTAAACCGTAGCGGGGGTACCTACAATGAGCAGTTCTTC. It is translated as CASSFLNRSGGTYNEQFF.

The chain is built from TRBV30 and TRBJ1-1; the D is unclear. The germline V gene has CDR1 GTSNPN and CDR2 SVGIG (reference sequence). The V end lost 0 bases, the J end lost 6 bases, and 14 bases lay between the germline ends. CDR3 length equals 14 residues. CDR3 loop: CAWSVGVTGSEAFF. In DNA, the CDR3 is TGTGCCTGGAGTGTGGGAGTTACGGGCTCTGAAGCTTTCTTT.